These 15 T cell receptor beta chains were all obtained from the same sample, sequenced in a study of T cell repertoires in cytomegalovirus infection. TCRdb recomputed calls from the reads with MiXCR, one row per CDR3 protein. There are a few hundred thousand distinct CDR3 sequences in the sample; over 20% occur only once, and about 20% lies in the top ten. Sequenced material: CD8+ T cells from PBMCs. These receptors came from a human donor in good health (CMV status not recorded). Some clones in this sample may be carry-over from other donors' samples.

The chain carries TRBV12-3 or TRBV12-4 and TRBJ2-5; the D is unclear. Trimming shortened V by 4 bases and J by 5 bases, and 8 bases separated the two germline ends. This CDR3 spans 12 amino acids. CDR3 amino acids: CASSSIGETQYF. CDR3 bases: TGTGCCAGCAGTTCGATAGGGGAGACCCAGTACTTC.

This clonotype was counted between two and nine times. The rearrangement uses TRBV7-9 and TRBJ1-6; D possibly corresponds to TRBD1 (5 bases). V was pared by 5 bases and J by 3 bases, with 14 bases between. Germline assignment: CDR1 SEHNR and CDR2 FQNEAQ (reference sequence). The CDR3 totals 16 residues. CDR3 in DNA: TGTGCCAGCAGCCCCACGGGGCAGGGCTATAATTCACCCCTCCACTTT. It codes for CASSPTGQGYNSPLHF.

This clonotype was counted once. This rearrangement joins TRBV20-1 to TRBJ2-2; 7 nucleotides agree with TRBD1. CDR3 length: 16 residues. V shed 8 bases, J shed 1 base, and the junction held 13 bases outside the gene matches. CDR1 and CDR2 from the germline V gene are DFQATT and SNEGSKA (reference sequence). In DNA, the CDR3 is TGCAGTCCCAAATGGGCCGACAGGGTGAACACCGGGGAGCTGTTTTTT. This gives the protein CSPKWADRVNTGELFF.

This clonotype was detected only a few times. This chain connects TRBV7-6 to TRBJ2-5, with 11 bases matching TRBD2. Per the germline V gene, CDR1 is SGHVS and CDR2 is FNYEAQ. J was trimmed by 3 bases and V by 7 bases; bases with no gene match: 7. CDR3 length: 15 amino acids. The CDR3 protein is CASTLTSGEKETQYF. DNA for the CDR3: TGTGCCAGCACTTTGACTAGCGGGGAGAAAGAGACCCAGTACTTC.

Remarks on this clonotype: Given a much more abundant clone one base away, this may be a read error. The rearrangement uses TRBV7-2 and TRBJ2-7; D not resolved. The V and J ends lost 5 bases and 4 bases respectively, with 9 bases between them. CDR3 length equals 12 residues. The germline V gene encodes CDR1 SGHTA and CDR2 FQGNSA. The CDR3 spells CASSVLGYEQYF. The CDR3 nucleotides read TGTGCCAGCAGCGTATTAGGTTACGAGCAGTACTTC.

This clonotype was counted ten times or more. The chain links TRBV2 to TRBJ2-1; D is tentatively TRBD1 or TRBD2 (5 bases each). Trimming took 3 bases from V and 6 from J, leaving 15 bases between them. Germline V gene sequence: CDR1 SNHLY, CDR2 FYNNEI. The CDR3 has 15 amino acids. DNA for the CDR3: TGTGCCAGCAGTGAGGGGCTAGCCGAAGGCAATGAGCAGTTCTTC. This gives the protein CASSEGLAEGNEQFF.

As to this clonotype: A single base separates this from a much larger clone, so it may be a read error. This rearrangement joins TRBV7-4 to TRBJ1-3, with no clear D. With 5 bases removed from V and 8 bases from J, the gap between germline ends came to 13 bases. The CDR3 is 13 residues long. Germline V lookup: CDR1 SGHVT, CDR2 SQSDAQ. CDR3 nucleotide sequence: TGTGCCAGCAGCCTCCAGACGACGGACACCATATATTTT. Translation gives CASSLQTTDTIYF.

This clonotype was recorded a few times. V usage is TRBV4-2 and J usage is TRBJ1-2, with 9 positions matching TRBD1. The CDR3 sequence is 13 residues long. CDR1 is LGHNA, CDR2 YNFKEQ, per germline. Unmatched junction bases numbered 7, after V lost 6 bases and J lost 8 bases. CDR3 protein: CASREQGAQGYTF. The CDR3 DNA is TGTGCCAGCAGAGAACAGGGGGCGCAGGGCTACACCTTC.

The chain couples TRBV2 to TRBJ2-1, with D possibly being TRBD1 (6 bases). The CDR3 has 15 residues. V dropped 1 base and J dropped 7 bases, with 14 bases sitting between them. Germline CDR1 reads SNHLY; CDR2 reads FYNNEI. The CDR3 protein is CASSEVGSGANEQFF. In DNA, the CDR3 is TGTGCCAGCAGTGAAGTCGGTTCAGGGGCGAATGAGCAGTTCTTC.

This clonotype was detected ten times or more. This chain joins TRBV11-2 and TRBJ1-5; no reliable D call. V was trimmed by 5 bases and J by 3 bases, leaving 8 bases between them. Germline V gene data show CDR1 as SGHAT and CDR2 as FQNNGV. The CDR3 contains 13 residues. The CDR3 nucleotides are TGTGCCAGCAGCAGTGGATACAATCAGCCCCAGCATTTT. The encoded protein is CASSSGYNQPQHF.

The chain recombines TRBV29-1 with TRBJ2-3, with TRBD2 matching over 12 bases. The CDR3 length is 15 residues. CDR1 and CDR2 (germline): SQVTM, ANQGSEA. Trimming took 6 bases from V and 2 from J; bases not matched to a gene: 6. The DNA of the CDR3 is TGCAGCGTCACAGGACTAGCGGGACCCACAGATACGCAGTATTTT. Protein: CSVTGLAGPTDTQYF.

This chain uses TRBV20-1 with TRBJ1-5; unclear D gene. V lost 0 bases and J 6 bases, leaving 9 bases between the germline ends. CDR3 length: 13 residues. Germline V gives CDR1 DFQATT, CDR2 SNEGSKA (reference sequence). DNA for the CDR3: TGCAGTGCTAGAGAAAGCTATAGTCAGCCCCAGCATTTT. Protein sequence: CSARESYSQPQHF.

This clonotype turned up a few times. The V call is TRBV27, the J call TRBJ2-1; D might be TRBD1 (6 bases). Trimming pared 4 bases from V and 2 bases from J, leaving 18 bases between. Per the germline V gene, CDR1 is MNHEY and CDR2 is SMNVEV (reference sequence). The CDR3 loop spans 17 amino acids. The CDR3 DNA reads TGTGCCAGCAGTTCCCTATCAACAGGGTTCACCTACAATGAGCAGTTCTTC. This codes for CASSSLSTGFTYNEQFF.

This rearrangement joins TRBV20-1 to TRBJ2-2; D unresolved. Per germline, CDR1 DFQATT and CDR2 SNEGSKA (reference sequence). Trimming took off 8 bases at V and 0 bases at J, with 13 bases between the two ends. The CDR3 sequence is 14 residues long. The CDR3 is CSSVAETNTGELFF. CDR3 in DNA: TGCAGTTCAGTCGCAGAAACGAACACCGGGGAGCTGTTTTTT.

This clonotype came up a few times. The chain combines TRBV6-2 or TRBV6-3 with TRBJ2-1; D not resolved. Germline V gene lookup returns CDR1 MNHEY and CDR2 SVGEGT. Deletions cut 6 bases from V and 0 bases from J, with 9 bases between. The CDR3 length is 14 residues. CDR3 sequence: CASRAGYSYNEQFF. In DNA, the CDR3 is TGTGCCAGCAGAGCCGGATACTCCTACAATGAGCAGTTCTTC.